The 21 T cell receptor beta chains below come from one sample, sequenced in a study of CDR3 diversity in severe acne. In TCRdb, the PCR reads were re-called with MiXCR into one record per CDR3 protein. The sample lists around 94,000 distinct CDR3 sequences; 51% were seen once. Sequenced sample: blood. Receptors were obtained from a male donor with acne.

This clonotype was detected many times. Here the CDR3 reads CSSGGRNYGYTF. In DNA form, the CDR3 reads TGCAGCTCCGGGGGGCGCAACTATGGCTACACCTTC. V is TRBV29-1 and J is TRBJ1-2; TRBD1 might be the D (6 bases). The CDR3 extends over 12 amino acids. Germline CDR1 and CDR2: SQVTM and ANQGSEA. V was cut by 8 bases and J by 2 bases, with 12 bases left in between.

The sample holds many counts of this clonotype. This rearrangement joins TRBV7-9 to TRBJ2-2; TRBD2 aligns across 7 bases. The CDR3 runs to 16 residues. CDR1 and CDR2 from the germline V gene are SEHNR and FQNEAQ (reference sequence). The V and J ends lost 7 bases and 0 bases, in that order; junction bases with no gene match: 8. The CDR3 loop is CASNPREAANTGELFF. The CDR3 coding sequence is TGTGCCAGCAACCCCCGGGAGGCGGCGAACACCGGGGAGCTGTTTTTT.

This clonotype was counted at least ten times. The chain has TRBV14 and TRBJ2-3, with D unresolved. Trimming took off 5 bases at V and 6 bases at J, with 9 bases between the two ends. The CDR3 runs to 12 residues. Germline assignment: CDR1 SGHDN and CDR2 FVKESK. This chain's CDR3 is CASSSSADTQYF. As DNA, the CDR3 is TGTGCCAGCAGCTCCTCAGCGGATACGCAGTATTTT.

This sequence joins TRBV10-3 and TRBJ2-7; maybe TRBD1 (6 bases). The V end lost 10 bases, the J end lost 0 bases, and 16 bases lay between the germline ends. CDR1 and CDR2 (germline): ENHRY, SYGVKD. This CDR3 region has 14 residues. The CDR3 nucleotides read TGTGCCAGCAGAGGACAGCGAAACTCCTACGAGCAGTACTTC. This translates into CASRGQRNSYEQYF.

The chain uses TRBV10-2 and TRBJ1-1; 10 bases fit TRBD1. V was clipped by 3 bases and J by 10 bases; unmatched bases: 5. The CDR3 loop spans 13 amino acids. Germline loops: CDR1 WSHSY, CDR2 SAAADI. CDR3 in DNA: TGCGCCAGCAGTGATGGGACAGGGGCGAGAGCTTTCTTT. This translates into CASSDGTGARAFF.

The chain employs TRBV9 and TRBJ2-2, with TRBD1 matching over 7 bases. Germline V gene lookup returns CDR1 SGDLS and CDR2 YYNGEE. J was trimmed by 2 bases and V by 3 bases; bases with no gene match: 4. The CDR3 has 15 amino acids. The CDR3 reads CASSARTGNTGELFF. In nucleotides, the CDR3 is TGTGCCAGCAGCGCAAGGACAGGAAACACCGGGGAGCTGTTTTTT.

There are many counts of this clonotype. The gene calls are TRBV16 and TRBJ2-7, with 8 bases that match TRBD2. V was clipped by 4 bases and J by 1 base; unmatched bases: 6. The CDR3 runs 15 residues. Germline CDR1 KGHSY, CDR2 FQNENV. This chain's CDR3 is CASSPTSVGSYEQYF. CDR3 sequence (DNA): TGTGCCAGCAGCCCGACTAGCGTTGGTTCCTACGAGCAGTACTTC.

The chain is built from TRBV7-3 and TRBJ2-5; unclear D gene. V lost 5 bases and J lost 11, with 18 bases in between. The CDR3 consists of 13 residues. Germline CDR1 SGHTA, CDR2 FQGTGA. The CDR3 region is CASSQSLLGSQYF. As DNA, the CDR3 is TGTGCCAGCAGCCAATCTCTCCTAGGTTCGCAGTACTTC.

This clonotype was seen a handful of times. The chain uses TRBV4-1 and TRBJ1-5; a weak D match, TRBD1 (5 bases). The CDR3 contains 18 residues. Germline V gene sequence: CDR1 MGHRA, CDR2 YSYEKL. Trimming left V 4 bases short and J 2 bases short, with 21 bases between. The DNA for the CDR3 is TGCGCCAGCAGCCGGTCCCAGGGTCTTCTAAACGGCAATCAGCCCCAGCATTTT. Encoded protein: CASSRSQGLLNGNQPQHF.

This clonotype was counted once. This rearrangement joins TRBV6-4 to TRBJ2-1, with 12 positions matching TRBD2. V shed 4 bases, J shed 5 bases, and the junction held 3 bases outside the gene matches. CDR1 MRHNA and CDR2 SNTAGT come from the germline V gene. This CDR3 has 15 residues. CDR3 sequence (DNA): TGTGCCAGCAGTGCCGGACTAGCGGGAAACAATGAGCAGTTCTTC. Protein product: CASSAGLAGNNEQFF.

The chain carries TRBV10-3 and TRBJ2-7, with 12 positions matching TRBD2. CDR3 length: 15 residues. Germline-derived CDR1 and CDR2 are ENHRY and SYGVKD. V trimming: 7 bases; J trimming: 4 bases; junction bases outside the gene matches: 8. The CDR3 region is CAIKAPTSGRYEQYF. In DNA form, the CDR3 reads TGTGCCATCAAAGCGCCGACTAGCGGGAGATACGAGCAGTACTTC.

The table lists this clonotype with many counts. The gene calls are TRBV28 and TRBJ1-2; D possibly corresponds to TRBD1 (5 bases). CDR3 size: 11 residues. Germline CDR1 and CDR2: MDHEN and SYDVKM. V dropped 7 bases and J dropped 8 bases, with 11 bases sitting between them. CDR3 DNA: TGTGCCAGCAACGCAGGGATGGGCTACACCTTC. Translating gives CASNAGMGYTF.

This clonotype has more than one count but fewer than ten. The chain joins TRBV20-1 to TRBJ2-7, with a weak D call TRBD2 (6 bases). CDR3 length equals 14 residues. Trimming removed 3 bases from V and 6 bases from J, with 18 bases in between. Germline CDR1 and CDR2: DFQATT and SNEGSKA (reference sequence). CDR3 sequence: CSASLEGQTSEQYF. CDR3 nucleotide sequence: TGCAGTGCTAGCTTGGAGGGCCAGACATCCGAGCAGTACTTC.

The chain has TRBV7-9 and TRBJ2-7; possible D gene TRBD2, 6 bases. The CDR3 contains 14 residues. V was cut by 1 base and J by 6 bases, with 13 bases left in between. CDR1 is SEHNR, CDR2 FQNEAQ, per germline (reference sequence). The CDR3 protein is CASSLGGGVCEQYF. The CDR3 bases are TGTGCCAGCAGCTTAGGTGGCGGGGTGTGCGAGCAGTACTTC.

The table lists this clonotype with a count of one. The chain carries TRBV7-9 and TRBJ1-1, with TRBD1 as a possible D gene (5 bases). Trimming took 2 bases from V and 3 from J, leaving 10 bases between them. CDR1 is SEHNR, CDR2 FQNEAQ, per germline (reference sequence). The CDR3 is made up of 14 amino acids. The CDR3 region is CASSLNEGHTEAFF. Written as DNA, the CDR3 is TGTGCCAGCAGCTTAAATGAGGGGCACACTGAAGCTTTCTTT.

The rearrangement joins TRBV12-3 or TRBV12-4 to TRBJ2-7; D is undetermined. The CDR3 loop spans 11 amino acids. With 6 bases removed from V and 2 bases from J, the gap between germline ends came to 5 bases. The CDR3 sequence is CASRGTYEQYF. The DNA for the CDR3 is TGTGCCAGCAGGGGGACCTACGAGCAGTACTTC.

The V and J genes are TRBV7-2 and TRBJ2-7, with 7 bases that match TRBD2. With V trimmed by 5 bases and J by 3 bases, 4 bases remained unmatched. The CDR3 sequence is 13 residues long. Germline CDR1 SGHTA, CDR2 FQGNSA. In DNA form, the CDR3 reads TGTGCCAGCAGCAGCGGGACCATCTACGAGCAGTACTTC. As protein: CASSSGTIYEQYF.

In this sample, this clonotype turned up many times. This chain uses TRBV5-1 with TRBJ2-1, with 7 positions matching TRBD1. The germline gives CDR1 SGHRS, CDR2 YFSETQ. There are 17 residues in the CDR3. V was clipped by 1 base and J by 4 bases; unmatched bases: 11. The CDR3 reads CASSLTKTGIQYNEQFF. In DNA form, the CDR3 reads TGCGCCAGCAGCTTGACCAAGACAGGGATCCAATACAATGAGCAGTTCTTC.

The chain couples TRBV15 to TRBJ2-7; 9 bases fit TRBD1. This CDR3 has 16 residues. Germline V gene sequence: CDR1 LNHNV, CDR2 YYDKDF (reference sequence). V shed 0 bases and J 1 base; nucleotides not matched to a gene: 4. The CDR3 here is CATSRDRGQGSYEQYF. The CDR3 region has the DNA TGTGCCACCAGCAGAGATCGGGGACAGGGATCCTACGAGCAGTACTTC.

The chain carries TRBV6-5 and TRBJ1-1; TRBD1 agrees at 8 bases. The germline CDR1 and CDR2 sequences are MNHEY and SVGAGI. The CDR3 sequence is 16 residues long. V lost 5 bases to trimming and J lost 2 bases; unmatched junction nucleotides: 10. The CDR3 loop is CASSTGQGMDNTEAFF. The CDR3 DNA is TGTGCCAGCAGTACAGGACAGGGAATGGATAACACTGAAGCTTTCTTT.

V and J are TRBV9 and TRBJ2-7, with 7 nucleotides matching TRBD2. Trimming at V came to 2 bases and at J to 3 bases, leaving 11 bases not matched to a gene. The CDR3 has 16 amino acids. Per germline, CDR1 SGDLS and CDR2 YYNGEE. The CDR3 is CASSVQTPRENYEQYF. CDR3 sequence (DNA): TGTGCCAGCAGCGTTCAAACCCCGCGGGAGAACTACGAGCAGTACTTC.